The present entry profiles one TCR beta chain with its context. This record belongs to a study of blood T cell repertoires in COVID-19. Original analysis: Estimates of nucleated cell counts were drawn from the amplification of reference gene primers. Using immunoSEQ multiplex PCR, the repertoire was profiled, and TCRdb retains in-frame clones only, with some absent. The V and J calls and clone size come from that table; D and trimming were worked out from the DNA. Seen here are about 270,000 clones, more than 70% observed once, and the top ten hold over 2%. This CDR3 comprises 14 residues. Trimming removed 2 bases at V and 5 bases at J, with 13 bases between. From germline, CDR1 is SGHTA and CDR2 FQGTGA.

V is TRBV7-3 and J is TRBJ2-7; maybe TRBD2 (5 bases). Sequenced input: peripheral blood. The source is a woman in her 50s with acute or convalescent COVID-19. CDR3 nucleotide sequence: TGTGCCAGCAGCTTATACCCAAATAGCGACGAGCAGTACTTC. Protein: CASSLYPNSDEQYF.